This is a list of T cell receptor beta chains from one sample in a study of cytomegalovirus exposure and HLA in healthy donors. Profiled with immunoSEQ multiplex PCR; TCRdb holds only in-frame clones, not every one. The sample records around 220,000 clones, approximately 79% being singletons. Sequencing was performed on PBMCs. The receptors come from a man younger than 35 in good health and CMV-seronegative. The CDR3 runs from the conserved cysteine through the conserved F or W. A D gene is named only where the DNA matches it firmly. Only part of the rows carry a size: once, few, many, or a class if the clone is expanded.

v_call: TRBV5-6
clone_size: -
d_call: TRBD1
j_call: TRBJ2-1
cdr3_nt: TGTGCCAACAGCTTGGCCGGGACAGGGGACAGGACCTACAATGAGCAGTTCTTC
cdr3_aa: CANSLAGTGDRTYNEQFF

v_call: TRBV5-1
clone_size: few
d_call: -
j_call: TRBJ1-1
cdr3_nt: TGCGCCAGCAGCTTAAGAGGGAACACTGAAGCTTTCTTT
cdr3_aa: CASSLRGNTEAFF

v_call: TRBV19
clone_size: -
d_call: TRBD2
j_call: TRBJ2-3
cdr3_nt: TGTGCCAGTAGTCATTCCGGGACTAGCGGGTATACGCAGTATTTT
cdr3_aa: CASSHSGTSGYTQYF

v_call: TRBV29-1
clone_size: -
d_call: -
j_call: TRBJ1-2
cdr3_nt: TGCAGCGTTGGGGGAGGTATGGGTGGCTACACCTTC
cdr3_aa: CSVGGGMGGYTF

v_call: TRBV29-1
clone_size: few
d_call: TRBD1
j_call: TRBJ1-2
cdr3_nt: TGCAGCGTTGAAGACTACAGGGGCCTCTATGGCTACACCTTC
cdr3_aa: CSVEDYRGLYGYTF

v_call: TRBV4-3
clone_size: few
d_call: -
j_call: TRBJ1-1
cdr3_nt: TGCGCCAGCAGCCTCCAAAGGGGCCTAAACACTGAAGCTTTCTTT
cdr3_aa: CASSLQRGLNTEAFF

v_call: TRBV28
clone_size: -
d_call: TRBD2
j_call: TRBJ2-1
cdr3_nt: TGTGCCAGCAGTGCCGGGAGCGGGATGGGGCGGAATGAGCAGTTCTTC
cdr3_aa: CASSAGSGMGRNEQFF

v_call: TRBV11-2
clone_size: -
d_call: -
j_call: TRBJ2-5
cdr3_nt: TGTGCCAGCAGCCCCATCATCAGGGAGACCCAGTACTTC
cdr3_aa: CASSPIIRETQYF

v_call: TRBV2
clone_size: once
d_call: -
j_call: TRBJ1-5
cdr3_nt: TGTGCCAGCAGGCCACCAGGGGATTCTCCCAATGAGCCCCAGCATTTT
cdr3_aa: CASRPPGDSPNEPQHF

v_call: TRBV19
clone_size: few
d_call: -
j_call: TRBJ1-1
cdr3_nt: TGTGCCACCCTAAGGGGGGGCACTGAAGCTTTCTTT
cdr3_aa: CATLRGGTEAFF

v_call: TRBV19
clone_size: -
d_call: TRBD2
j_call: TRBJ2-1
cdr3_nt: TGTGCCAGTAGTATAGACGGAGAGACTGTTGGGACTAGCGGGGGCTTCGACAATGAGCAGTTCTTC
cdr3_aa: CASSIDGETVGTSGGFDNEQFF

v_call: TRBV5-6
clone_size: -
d_call: -
j_call: TRBJ2-1
cdr3_nt: TGTGCCAGCAGCTCGCGTATCGGTGAGCAGTTCTTC
cdr3_aa: CASSSRIGEQFF

v_call: TRBV28
clone_size: few
d_call: -
j_call: TRBJ1-2
cdr3_nt: TGTGCCAGCAGTTTGAACCGGGGGGACGGCTACACCTTC
cdr3_aa: CASSLNRGDGYTF

v_call: TRBV18
clone_size: -
d_call: -
j_call: TRBJ2-1
cdr3_nt: TGTGCCAGCGTCAGACAGGACAGCTCCTACAATGAGCAGTTCTTC
cdr3_aa: CASVRQDSSYNEQFF

v_call: TRBV7-8
clone_size: -
d_call: -
j_call: TRBJ2-1
cdr3_nt: TGTGCCAGCAGCTCCTTCCGGGAGACTGAGCAGTTCTTC
cdr3_aa: CASSSFRETEQFF

v_call: TRBV9
clone_size: -
d_call: -
j_call: TRBJ2-5
cdr3_nt: TGTGCCAGCAGCGTAGACGGATTCGGGCAAGAGACCCAGTACTTC
cdr3_aa: CASSVDGFGQETQYF

v_call: TRBV21-1
clone_size: -
d_call: -
j_call: TRBJ2-2
cdr3_nt: TGTGCCAGCAGCAACCAGGGGGAAAGGACCGGGGAGCTGTTTTTT
cdr3_aa: CASSNQGERTGELFF

v_call: TRBV18
clone_size: -
d_call: TRBD1
j_call: TRBJ2-7
cdr3_nt: TGTGCCAGCTCACCATTTAGCGGGACAGGGGGCTACGAGCAGTACTTC
cdr3_aa: CASSPFSGTGGYEQYF

v_call: TRBV6-5
clone_size: -
d_call: TRBD1
j_call: TRBJ2-7
cdr3_nt: TGTGCCAGCAGCCTCGGGACAGGCTACGAGCAGTACTTC
cdr3_aa: CASSLGTGYEQYF

v_call: TRBV7-8
clone_size: -
d_call: -
j_call: TRBJ1-1
cdr3_nt: TGTGCCAGCAGCGTCTCCAGGGCGGACACTGAAGCTTTCTTT
cdr3_aa: CASSVSRADTEAFF

v_call: TRBV6-5
clone_size: -
d_call: TRBD1
j_call: TRBJ2-3
cdr3_nt: TGTGCCAGCAGTTTGGGACAGGGGGTCGGCACAGATACGCAGTATTTT
cdr3_aa: CASSLGQGVGTDTQYF

v_call: TRBV30
clone_size: -
d_call: -
j_call: TRBJ1-1
cdr3_nt: TGTGCCTGGAGTAGAAAGAGTGAAGCTTTCTTT
cdr3_aa: CAWSRKSEAFF

v_call: TRBV6-5
clone_size: once
d_call: -
j_call: TRBJ2-3
cdr3_nt: TGTGCCAGCAGCCACCAGGCTACGCAGTATTTT
cdr3_aa: CASSHQATQYF

v_call: TRBV7-9
clone_size: few
d_call: TRBD1
j_call: TRBJ2-3
cdr3_nt: TGTGCCAGCAGCACCGGGACAGGGGTGGCCCTTACGCAGTATTTT
cdr3_aa: CASSTGTGVALTQYF

v_call: TRBV2
clone_size: -
d_call: -
j_call: TRBJ2-7
cdr3_nt: TGTGCCAGCAGCGAGTGGGGCAACTACGAGCAGTACTTC
cdr3_aa: CASSEWGNYEQYF

v_call: TRBV4-1
clone_size: -
d_call: -
j_call: TRBJ1-3
cdr3_nt: TGCGCCAGCAGCCAAGCACGGGGGGACACCATATATTTT
cdr3_aa: CASSQARGDTIYF

v_call: TRBV7-6
clone_size: -
d_call: TRBD1
j_call: TRBJ2-7
cdr3_nt: TGTGCCAGCAGCTCCAACGCCGGGACAGACTTCTACGAGCAGTACTTC
cdr3_aa: CASSSNAGTDFYEQYF

v_call: TRBV9
clone_size: -
d_call: TRBD2
j_call: TRBJ2-1
cdr3_nt: TGTGCCAGCAGCGTGGGACTAGCGGGGGGGCGCACCTACAATGAGCAGTTCTTC
cdr3_aa: CASSVGLAGGRTYNEQFF

v_call: TRBV15
clone_size: -
d_call: -
j_call: TRBJ1-1
cdr3_nt: TGTGCCACCAGCAGAGATAGAGAGATTGAAGCTTTCTTT
cdr3_aa: CATSRDREIEAFF

v_call: TRBV6-5
clone_size: -
d_call: -
j_call: TRBJ1-1
cdr3_nt: TGTGCCAGCAGAAGGAACTCGGGGGGCACTGAAGCTTTCTTT
cdr3_aa: CASRRNSGGTEAFF

v_call: TRBV5-1
clone_size: -
d_call: -
j_call: TRBJ1-4
cdr3_nt: TGCGCCAGCCACAGGGCTACTAATGAAAAACTGTTTTTT
cdr3_aa: CASHRATNEKLFF

v_call: TRBV6-6
clone_size: -
d_call: TRBD1
j_call: TRBJ2-1
cdr3_nt: TGTGCCAGCAGTTACTCGACACAGGGGGGCAATGAGCAGTTCTTC
cdr3_aa: CASSYSTQGGNEQFF

v_call: TRBV29-1
clone_size: -
d_call: TRBD2
j_call: TRBJ2-5
cdr3_nt: TGCAGCGTTGGGGGTTTAGCGGGGGAAGAGACCCAGTACTTC
cdr3_aa: CSVGGLAGEETQYF

v_call: TRBV14
clone_size: -
d_call: -
j_call: TRBJ2-7
cdr3_nt: TGTGCCAGCAGCGAAATCCCCTGGACAGCCATCTTCGACGAGCAGTACTTC
cdr3_aa: CASSEIPWTAIFDEQYF

v_call: TRBV2
clone_size: -
d_call: TRBD2
j_call: TRBJ2-1
cdr3_nt: TGTGCCAGCTCATTGGCGGGAGGTGGCGGTGAGCAGTTCTTC
cdr3_aa: CASSLAGGGGEQFF

v_call: TRBV7-8
clone_size: -
d_call: TRBD2
j_call: TRBJ2-3
cdr3_nt: TGTGCCAGCCTAAGTAGTAGCGGGGGGGCCAGTACGCAGTATTTT
cdr3_aa: CASLSSSGGASTQYF

v_call: TRBV7-9
clone_size: -
d_call: TRBD1
j_call: TRBJ1-2
cdr3_nt: TGTGCCAGCAGACAGGGGCCGGGTGGCTACACCTTC
cdr3_aa: CASRQGPGGYTF

v_call: TRBV4-3
clone_size: -
d_call: TRBD2
j_call: TRBJ2-3
cdr3_nt: TGCGCCAGCAGCCAAGAAGCAGCGGGGGGCGGGGATACGCAGTATTTT
cdr3_aa: CASSQEAAGGGDTQYF

v_call: TRBV29-1
clone_size: -
d_call: -
j_call: TRBJ1-4
cdr3_nt: TGCAGCGTTGTCGATCTAGGGGATAGCGAAAAACTGTTTTTT
cdr3_aa: CSVVDLGDSEKLFF